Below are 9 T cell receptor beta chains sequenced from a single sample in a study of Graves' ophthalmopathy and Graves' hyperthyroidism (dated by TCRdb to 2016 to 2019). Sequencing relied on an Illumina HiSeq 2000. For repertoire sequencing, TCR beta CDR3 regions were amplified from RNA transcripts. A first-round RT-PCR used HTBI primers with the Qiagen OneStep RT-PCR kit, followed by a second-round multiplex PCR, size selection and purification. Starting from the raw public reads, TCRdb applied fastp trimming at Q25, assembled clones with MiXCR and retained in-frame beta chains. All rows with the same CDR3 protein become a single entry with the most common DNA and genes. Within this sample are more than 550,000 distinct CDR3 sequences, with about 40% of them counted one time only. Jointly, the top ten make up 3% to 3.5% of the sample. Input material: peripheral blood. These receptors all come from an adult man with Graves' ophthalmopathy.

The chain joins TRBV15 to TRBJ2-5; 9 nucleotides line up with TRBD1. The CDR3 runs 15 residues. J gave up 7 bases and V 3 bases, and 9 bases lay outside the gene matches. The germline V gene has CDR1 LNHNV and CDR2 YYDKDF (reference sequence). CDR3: CATSSDRGSVGTQYF. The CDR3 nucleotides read TGTGCCACCAGCAGCGACAGGGGGTCGGTCGGGACCCAGTACTTC.

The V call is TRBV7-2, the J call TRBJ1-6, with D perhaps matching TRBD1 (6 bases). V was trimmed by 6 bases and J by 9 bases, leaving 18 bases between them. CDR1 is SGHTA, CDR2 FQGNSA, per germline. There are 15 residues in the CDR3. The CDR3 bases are TGTGCCAGCAGTGAATCGGCCAGGGGAGTTTCACCCCTCCACTTT. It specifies CASSESARGVSPLHF.

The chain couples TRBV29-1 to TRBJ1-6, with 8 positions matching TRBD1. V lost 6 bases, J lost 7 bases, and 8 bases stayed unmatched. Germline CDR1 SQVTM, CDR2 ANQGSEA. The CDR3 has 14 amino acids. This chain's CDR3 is CSVLTGAGNSPLHF. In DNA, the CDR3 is TGCAGCGTGCTGACAGGGGCAGGGAATTCACCCCTCCACTTT.

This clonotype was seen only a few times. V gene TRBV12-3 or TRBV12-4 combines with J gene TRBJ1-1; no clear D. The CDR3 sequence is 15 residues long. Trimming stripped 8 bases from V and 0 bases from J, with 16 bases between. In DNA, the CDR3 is TGTGCCAGCGGGCCCCGAGAGGGTATGAACACTGAAGCTTTCTTT. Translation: CASGPREGMNTEAFF.

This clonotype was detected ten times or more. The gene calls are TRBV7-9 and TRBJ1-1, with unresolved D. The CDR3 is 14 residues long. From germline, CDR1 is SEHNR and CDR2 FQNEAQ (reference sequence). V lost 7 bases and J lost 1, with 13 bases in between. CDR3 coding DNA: TGTGCCAGCAACCCTTTTTTCCCGAACACTGAAGCTTTCTTT. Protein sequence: CASNPFFPNTEAFF.

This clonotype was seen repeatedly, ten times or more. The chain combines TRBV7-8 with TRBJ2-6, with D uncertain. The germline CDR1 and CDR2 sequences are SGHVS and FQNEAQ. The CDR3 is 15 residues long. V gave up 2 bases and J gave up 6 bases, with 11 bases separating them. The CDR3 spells CASSLRAIQANVLTF. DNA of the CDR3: TGTGCCAGCAGCTTACGAGCTATTCAGGCCAACGTCCTGACTTTC.

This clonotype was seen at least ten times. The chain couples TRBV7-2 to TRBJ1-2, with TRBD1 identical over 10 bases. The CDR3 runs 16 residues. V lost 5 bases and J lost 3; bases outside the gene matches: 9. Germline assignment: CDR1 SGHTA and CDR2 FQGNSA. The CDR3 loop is CASSPWDRGTDYGYTF. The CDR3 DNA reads TGTGCCAGCAGCCCTTGGGACAGGGGAACTGACTATGGCTACACCTTC.

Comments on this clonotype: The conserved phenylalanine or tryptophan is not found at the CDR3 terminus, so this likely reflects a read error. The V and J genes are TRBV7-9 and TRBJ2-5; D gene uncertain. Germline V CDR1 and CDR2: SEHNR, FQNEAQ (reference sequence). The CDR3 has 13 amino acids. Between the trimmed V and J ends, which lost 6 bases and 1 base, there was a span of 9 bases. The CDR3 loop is CASSSGAQETQYL. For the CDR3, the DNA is TGTGCCAGCAGTTCAGGCGCCCAAGAGACCCAGTACCTC.

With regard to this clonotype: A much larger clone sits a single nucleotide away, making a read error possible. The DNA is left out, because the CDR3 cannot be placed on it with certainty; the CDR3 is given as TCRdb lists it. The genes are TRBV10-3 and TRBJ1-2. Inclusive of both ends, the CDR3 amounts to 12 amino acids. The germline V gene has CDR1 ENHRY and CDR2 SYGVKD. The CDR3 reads CASSSYNCGYTF.